This T cell receptor beta chain emerged from a study of blood T cell repertoires in COVID-19. Study-wide context: The analysed material was cDNA or gDNA that came from T cells, B-cell-depleted T cells, or PBMCs.

In Seattle, patients joined the study during active infection and were tracked longitudinally. As originally analysed: It was from reference gene primer amplification that nucleated cell counts were estimated. TCRdb keeps only in-frame clones here, not all; method: immunoSEQ multiplex PCR. The D gene and trimming were derived from the DNA, and the V and J assignments and clone size from that table. The sample shows 300,000 to 350,000 clones, 90% of them seen only once. This TCR was sampled from a woman in her thirties or forties with COVID-19, enrolled during active disease. Sequencing was performed on peripheral blood.

The chain's CDR3 is CASGRRAGVFATQYF. The CDR3 nucleotides are TGTGCCAGCGGTAGGCGGGCGGGAGTGTTTGCGACCCAGTACTTC. This sequence joins TRBV28 and TRBJ2-5, with 7 nucleotides matching TRBD2. Germline CDR1 and CDR2: MDHEN and SYDVKM. The V segment lost 8 bases and the J segment 7 bases; nucleotides outside the gene matches: 16. The CDR3 length is 15 residues.